A single T cell receptor (beta chain) is shown here with its context. This CDR3 spans 13 amino acids. CDR1 is MNHNY, CDR2 SVGAGI, per germline (reference sequence). V was pared by 8 bases and J by 3 bases, with 11 bases between. The sample is drawn from a study of blood T cell repertoires in COVID-19. Across the whole study: Samples of COVID-19 (acute and convalescent) were obtained from the United States, Italy and Spain. PBMCs, B-cell-depleted T cells, or T cells were the source of the cDNA or gDNA that made up the material.

Original analysis: Nucleated cell number was recorded as an estimate derived from reference gene primer amplification. Sequenced by immunoSEQ multiplex PCR; TCRdb stores in-frame clones only, minus some. Clone size and V and J calls were adopted from that table, with D and trimming inferred from the DNA. The sample lists 250,000 to 300,000 clones; under 90% were seen once. The receptor comes from a woman aged 60-75 years with active or convalescent COVID-19. The chain links TRBV6-6 to TRBJ1-5; no reliable D call. Sequencing was done on a sample of peripheral blood. The CDR3 region has the DNA TGTGCCAGCCAGTTAACCTTCAATCAGCCCCAGCATTTT. As protein: CASQLTFNQPQHF.